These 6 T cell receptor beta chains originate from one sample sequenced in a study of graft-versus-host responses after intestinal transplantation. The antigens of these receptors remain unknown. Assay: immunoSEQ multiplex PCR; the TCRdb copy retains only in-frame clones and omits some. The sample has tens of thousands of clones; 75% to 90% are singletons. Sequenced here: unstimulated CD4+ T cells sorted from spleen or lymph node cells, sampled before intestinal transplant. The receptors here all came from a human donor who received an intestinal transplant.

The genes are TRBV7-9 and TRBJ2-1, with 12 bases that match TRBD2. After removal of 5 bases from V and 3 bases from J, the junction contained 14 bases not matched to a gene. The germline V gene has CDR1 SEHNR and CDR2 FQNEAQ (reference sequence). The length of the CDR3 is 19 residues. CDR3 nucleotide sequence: TGTGCCAGCAGCCTGGGGTCTAGCGGGGGGGCAAGTTTCTACAATGAGCAGTTCTTC. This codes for CASSLGSSGGASFYNEQFF.

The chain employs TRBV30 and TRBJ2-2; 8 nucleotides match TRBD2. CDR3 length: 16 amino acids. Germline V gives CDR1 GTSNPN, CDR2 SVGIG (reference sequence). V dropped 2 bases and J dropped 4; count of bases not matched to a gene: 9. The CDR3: CAWSPRGGPITGELFF. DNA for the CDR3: TGTGCCTGGAGTCCCCGGGGGGGGCCGATCACCGGGGAGCTGTTTTTT. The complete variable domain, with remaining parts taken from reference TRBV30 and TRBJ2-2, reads SQTIHQWPATLVQPVGSPLSLECTVEGTSNPNLYWYRQAAGRGLQLLFYSVGIGQISSEVPQNLSASRPQDRQFILSSKKLLLSDSGFYLCAWSPRGGPITGELFFGEGSRLTVL.

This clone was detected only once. The CDR3 sequence is CASSLLTGSEQFF. The CDR3, as DNA: TGTGCCAGCAGTTTATTGACAGGGTCTGAGCAGTTCTTC. The chain links TRBV27 to TRBJ2-1; TRBD1 agrees at 7 bases. The V gene's germline CDR1 is MNHEY and CDR2 SMNVEV (reference sequence). V gave up 1 base and J gave up 9 bases; unmatched junction bases: 3. This CDR3 contains 13 residues.

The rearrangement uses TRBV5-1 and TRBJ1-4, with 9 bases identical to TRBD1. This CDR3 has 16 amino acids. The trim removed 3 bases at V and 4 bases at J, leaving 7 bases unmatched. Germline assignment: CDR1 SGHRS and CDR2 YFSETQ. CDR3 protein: CASSSGTGSNNEKLFF. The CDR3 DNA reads TGCGCCAGCAGCTCCGGGACAGGGAGTAATAATGAAAAACTGTTTTTT.

Here the CDR3 reads CASSPADREDEQYF. Here the CDR3 DNA reads TGCGCCAGCAGCCCGGCGGACAGGGAGGACGAGCAGTACTTC. The chain joins TRBV4-1 to TRBJ2-7; 8 nucleotides align to TRBD1. The CDR3 spans 14 residues. Germline assignment: CDR1 MGHRA and CDR2 YSYEKL. After removal of 4 bases from V and 5 bases from J, the junction contained 7 bases not matched to a gene.

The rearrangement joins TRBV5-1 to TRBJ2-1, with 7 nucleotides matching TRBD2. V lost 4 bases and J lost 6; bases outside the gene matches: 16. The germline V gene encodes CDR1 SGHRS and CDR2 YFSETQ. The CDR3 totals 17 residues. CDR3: CASSPRASGISINEQFF. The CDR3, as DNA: TGCGCCAGCAGCCCCAGGGCTAGCGGCATCTCCATCAATGAGCAGTTCTTC.